A selection of T cell receptor beta chains follows, all from one sample in a study of blood T cell repertoires in COVID-19. Sequencing was performed with immunoSEQ multiplex PCR; in TCRdb, only in-frame clones are kept and a portion is missing. Here the sample spans around 30,000 clones, around nine tenths being singletons. Sequences were obtained from peripheral blood. These receptor sequences come from a human donor with active COVID-19. The donor label of this sample is uncertain. CDR3s include the opening cysteine and the closing phenylalanine or tryptophan. The D gene is left open where the match is weak. Some rows mark clone size as missing; the rest say once, few, many or name a class of expanded clone.

TRBJ2-7	TRBV5-4	.	.	CASSSRGAWEQYF	TGTGCCAGCAGCTCGCGCGGGGCTTGGGAGCAGTACTTC
TRBJ2-1	TRBV9	.	.	CASTPGWAGSYNEQFF	TGTGCCAGCACCCCAGGGTGGGCAGGGTCCTACAATGAGCAGTTCTTC
TRBJ1-1	TRBV18	.	.	CASSPLQGAANTEAFF	TGTGCCAGCTCACCTCTACAGGGTGCCGCGAACACTGAAGCTTTCTTT
TRBJ2-3	TRBV10-3	TRBD1	.	CAISESLSTGFFTDTQYF	TGTGCCATCAGTGAGTCCCTTTCGACAGGGTTTTTCACAGATACGCAGTATTTT
TRBJ1-1	TRBV29-1	.	few	CSVERNTEAFF	TGCAGCGTTGAGAGAAACACTGAAGCTTTCTTT
TRBJ1-3	TRBV2	TRBD1	.	CASSQGAGNTIYF	TGTGCCAGCAGTCAGGGGGCCGGAAACACCATATATTTT
TRBJ2-7	TRBV12-2	.	once	CASRLARAGGRAIDEQYF	TGTGCAAGTCGCTTAGCCCGGGCAGGGGGCCGGGCTATCGACGAGCAGTACTTC
TRBJ2-2	TRBV7-9	.	.	CASSLEVRGTGELFF	TGTGCCAGCAGCTTAGAGGTTCGGGGAACCGGGGAGCTGTTTTTT
TRBJ2-5	TRBV6-6	.	.	CATREVSETQYF	TGTGCCACACGAGAGGTATCAGAGACCCAGTACTTC
TRBJ1-6	TRBV19	TRBD1	.	CASSTGDRGNSPLHF	TGTGCCAGTAGTACAGGGGACAGGGGCAATTCACCCCTCCACTTT
TRBJ2-1	TRBV24-1	TRBD2	.	CATSDLTSGGLNEQFF	TGTGCCACCAGTGATTTGACTAGCGGGGGGCTTAATGAGCAGTTCTTC
TRBJ2-1	TRBV14	TRBD1	.	CASSQDWTGLSEQFF	TGTGCCAGCAGCCAAGATTGGACAGGGTTGAGTGAGCAGTTCTTC
TRBJ1-1	TRBV13	TRBD1	.	CASSLVTGENTEAFF	TGTGCCAGCAGCTTAGTCACAGGGGAGAACACTGAAGCTTTCTTT
TRBJ1-4	TRBV5-1	.	.	CASSFGRVDEKLFF	TGCGCCAGCAGCTTCGGCAGGGTGGATGAAAAACTGTTTTTT
TRBJ1-6	TRBV18	TRBD1	.	CASSPVQAGGYNSPLHF	TGTGCCAGCTCACCAGTGCAGGCAGGGGGTTATAATTCACCCCTCCACTTT
TRBJ2-3	TRBV4-1	.	.	CASSSRLGIDATEVLTQYF	TGCGCCAGCAGCTCCCGACTAGGAATCGACGCGACCGAAGTCCTGACGCAGTATTTT
TRBJ1-1	TRBV28	TRBD1	.	CASRDPGQRGAFF	TGTGCCAGCAGGGACCCGGGACAGCGAGGAGCTTTCTTT
TRBJ1-2	TRBV5-4	.	.	CASSLADQGFHGYTF	TGTGCCAGCAGCTTGGCGGATCAGGGATTTCATGGCTACACCTTC
TRBJ1-1	TRBV5-6	.	.	CASSLDSETEAFF	TGTGCCAGCAGCTTGGATTCAGAAACTGAAGCTTTCTTT
TRBJ2-1	TRBV6-6	.	.	CASSYLASEQFF	TGTGCCAGCAGTTACTTAGCGAGTGAGCAGTTCTTC
TRBJ1-6	TRBV15	.	.	CATSRDGTQSPLHF	TGTGCCACCAGCAGAGATGGGACACAGTCACCCCTCCACTTT
TRBJ1-5	TRBV2	.	.	CASKEDILGNQPQHF	TGTGCCAGCAAAGAGGACATACTTGGCAATCAGCCCCAGCATTTT
TRBJ2-1	TRBV7-2	TRBD2	.	CASSLSSSGYNEQFF	TGTGCCAGCAGCTTATCATCTAGCGGATACAATGAGCAGTTCTTC
TRBJ2-7	TRBV10-3	TRBD1	.	CAISAGGGYEQYF	TGTGCCATCAGTGCAGGGGGCGGGTACGAGCAGTACTTC
TRBJ1-6	TRBV10-3	.	.	CAIRQSQTSPLHF	TGTGCCATCAGACAATCCCAAACTTCACCCCTCCACTTT
TRBJ1-2	TRBV3-1/TRBV3-2	TRBD1	.	CASSPAGQGRYGYTF	TGTGCCAGCAGCCCGGCGGGACAGGGTCGCTATGGCTACACCTTC
TRBJ2-7	TRBV6-7	.	.	CASSWQGLSYEQYF	TGTGCCAGCAGTTGGCAGGGGCTCTCCTACGAGCAGTACTTC
TRBJ2-1	TRBV6-2/TRBV6-3	.	.	CASSSNGLPNEQFF	TGTGCCAGCAGTTCGAACGGTCTACCCAATGAGCAGTTCTTC
TRBJ2-3	TRBV7-9	.	.	CASGRSSGTDTQYF	TGTGCCAGCGGGCGATCTAGCGGCACAGATACGCAGTATTTT
TRBJ1-1	TRBV5-5	TRBD1	.	CASNRGESTEAFF	TGTGCCAGCAACAGGGGCGAGAGCACTGAAGCTTTCTTT
TRBJ2-2	TRBV19	.	.	CATTQGDRLDTGELFF	TGTGCCACGACACAGGGAGATAGGTTGGACACCGGGGAGCTGTTTTTT
TRBJ2-1	TRBV6-6	.	.	CASNKPGSNEQFF	TGTGCCAGCAATAAACCAGGGTCCAATGAGCAGTTCTTC
TRBJ1-1	TRBV7-9	.	.	CASSFYRQSPEAFF	TGTGCCAGCAGCTTCTACCGACAGTCCCCTGAAGCTTTCTTT
TRBJ2-7	TRBV5-4	TRBD1	few	CASSLDRGRAYEQYF	TGTGCCAGCAGCTTGGATAGGGGGCGGGCCTACGAGCAGTACTTC
TRBJ1-2	TRBV19	TRBD1	.	CASSTMTGLDGYTF	TGTGCCAGTAGTACTATGACAGGGTTAGATGGCTACACCTTC
TRBJ2-5	TRBV11-3	.	.	CASSPGYEDQETQYF	TGTGCCAGCAGCCCGGGGTATGAAGACCAAGAGACCCAGTACTTC
TRBJ2-1	TRBV7-8	.	.	CASSLDGQGLTEQFF	TGTGCCAGCAGCTTAGATGGTCAGGGGCTGACTGAGCAGTTCTTC
TRBJ1-1	TRBV7-9	.	.	CASWDLEDTEAFF	TGTGCCAGCTGGGACTTAGAGGACACTGAAGCTTTCTTT
TRBJ2-4	TRBV3-1/TRBV3-2	.	.	CASRDSGIQNIQYF	TGTGCCAGCAGAGATTCGGGTATCCAAAACATTCAGTACTTC
TRBJ2-5	TRBV11-1	.	.	CASSPGLQETQYF	TGTGCCAGCAGCCCGGGACTCCAAGAGACCCAGTACTTC
TRBJ2-7	TRBV9	TRBD2	once	CASSVPPGRDAQYF	TGTGCCAGCAGCGTCCCACCGGGGAGGGACGCGCAGTACTTC
TRBJ1-1	TRBV12-3/TRBV12-4	TRBD1	.	CASNRGVEAFF	TGTGCCAGCAACAGGGGGGTTGAAGCTTTCTTT
TRBJ2-1	TRBV2	.	.	CASSDLGGRGEQFF	TGTGCCAGCAGTGATCTTGGTGGCCGTGGTGAGCAGTTCTTC
TRBJ1-5	TRBV4-1	TRBD1	.	CASSQRTGDQPQHF	TGCGCCAGCAGCCAAAGGACAGGTGATCAGCCCCAGCATTTT
TRBJ1-1	TRBV5-8	.	once	CASSYRVLAFF	TGTGCCAGCAGCTACAGGGTGCTGGCTTTCTTT
TRBJ1-6	TRBV2	.	.	CASKTGIDNSPLHF	TGTGCCAGCAAGACCGGGATTGATAATTCACCCCTCCACTTT
TRBJ1-1	TRBV2	.	.	CASSVRTEAFF	TGTGCCAGCAGTGTCCGCACTGAAGCTTTCTTT
TRBJ1-6	TRBV5-6	TRBD1	.	CASSFLDRVDSPLHF	TGTGCCAGCAGCTTCTTAGACAGGGTGGACTCACCCCTCCACTTT
TRBJ2-3	TRBV9	TRBD2	.	CASSGTSGVGTDTQYF	TGTGCCAGCAGCGGTACTAGCGGGGTTGGCACAGATACGCAGTATTTT
TRBJ1-3	TRBV7-2	TRBD1	.	CASSLTGAGNTIYF	TGTGCCAGCAGCTTAACAGGGGCCGGAAACACCATATATTTT